The rows below give T cell receptor beta chains drawn from one sample of a study of T cell responses to AZD1222 COVID-19 vaccine. Assay: immunoSEQ multiplex PCR; the TCRdb copy retains only in-frame clones and omits some. The sample has around 140,000 clones, 75% to 90% seen once. The starting material was peripheral blood, obtained on day 0 of AZD1222 vaccination. The receptors shown here come from an adult in good health. Each CDR3 is given with its conserved first and last residue. A D gene is named only where the DNA matches it firmly. A row's size may be missing; if present it is once, few, many or a size class.

J: TRBJ1-5; D: TRBD1; size: -; V: TRBV6-2/TRBV6-3; CDR3: CASSYSVWTGEGNQPQHF; DNA: TGTGCCAGCAGTTACTCGGTTTGGACAGGGGAAGGCAATCAGCCCCAGCATTTT
J: TRBJ1-2; D: -; size: -; V: TRBV7-8; CDR3: CASGHEQGRNYGYTF; DNA: TGTGCCAGCGGTCATGAACAGGGTAGGAACTATGGCTACACCTTC
J: TRBJ2-7; D: -; size: -; V: TRBV29-1; CDR3: CSVGEPAVREQYF; DNA: TGCAGCGTCGGAGAACCAGCCGTAAGGGAGCAGTACTTC
J: TRBJ1-4; D: -; size: -; V: TRBV28; CDR3: CASSFRGEKLFF; DNA: TGTGCCAGCAGTTTTAGGGGAGAAAAACTGTTTTTT
J: TRBJ2-3; D: TRBD2; size: -; V: TRBV18; CDR3: CASSSWRGSADTQYF; DNA: TGTGCCAGCTCATCTTGGCGGGGGAGCGCAGATACGCAGTATTTT
J: TRBJ2-1; D: TRBD2; size: -; V: TRBV7-8; CDR3: CASSPTGTRADEQFF; DNA: TGTGCCAGCAGCCCGACCGGGACTAGAGCCGATGAGCAGTTCTTC
J: TRBJ2-5; D: -; size: -; V: TRBV27; CDR3: CASGKLVLGQETQYF; DNA: TGTGCCAGCGGAAAACTAGTTCTGGGCCAAGAGACCCAGTACTTC
J: TRBJ2-7; D: -; size: -; V: TRBV30; CDR3: CAWSVLGYEQYF; DNA: TGTGCCTGGAGTGTCCTGGGCTACGAGCAGTACTTC
J: TRBJ1-5; D: TRBD1; size: -; V: TRBV6-5; CDR3: CASTEQGVQPQHF; DNA: TGTGCCAGCACCGAGCAGGGGGTTCAGCCCCAGCATTTT
J: TRBJ2-1; D: -; size: -; V: TRBV6-4; CDR3: CASRDFSGFGEQFF; DNA: TGTGCCAGCAGGGACTTTAGTGGTTTTGGTGAGCAGTTCTTC
J: TRBJ1-4; D: -; size: -; V: TRBV19; CDR3: CASSIVRGEKLFF; DNA: TGTGCCAGTAGTATCGTTCGGGGGGAAAAACTGTTTTTT
J: TRBJ1-5; D: -; size: -; V: TRBV9; CDR3: CASSLGSVANQPQHF; DNA: TGTGCCAGCAGCCTAGGGAGCGTAGCGAATCAGCCCCAGCATTTT
J: TRBJ2-1; D: TRBD2; size: -; V: TRBV19; CDR3: CASSRLAGVLSNEQFF; DNA: TGTGCCAGTAGTAGGCTAGCGGGGGTTTTGTCCAATGAGCAGTTCTTC
J: TRBJ2-3; D: TRBD2; size: -; V: TRBV4-2; CDR3: CASSQGSLAGGSDTQYF; DNA: TGTGCCAGCAGCCAAGGGTCCCTAGCGGGGGGGTCAGATACGCAGTATTTT
J: TRBJ2-3; D: TRBD2; size: -; V: TRBV7-8; CDR3: CASSTRRLAGGITDTQYF; DNA: TGTGCCAGCAGCACCCGAAGACTAGCGGGAGGGATCACAGATACGCAGTATTTT
J: TRBJ1-2; D: TRBD1; size: -; V: TRBV28; CDR3: CASIFNGRTGDFYTF; DNA: TGTGCCAGCATCTTTAATGGGAGGACAGGGGATTTCTACACCTTC
J: TRBJ1-1; D: TRBD1; size: -; V: TRBV29-1; CDR3: CSVEAGTVAFF; DNA: TGCAGCGTCGAGGCCGGGACAGTAGCTTTCTTT
J: TRBJ1-2; D: -; size: once; V: TRBV6-5; CDR3: CASRTDTSYGYTF; DNA: TGTGCCAGCAGGACCGACACAAGTTATGGCTACACCTTC
J: TRBJ1-3; D: TRBD1; size: few; V: TRBV6-1; CDR3: CASSDQTGGSGNTIYF; DNA: TGTGCCAGCAGTGACCAGACAGGGGGTTCTGGAAACACCATATATTTT
J: TRBJ2-4; D: -; size: -; V: TRBV14; CDR3: CASSQEGGLAKNIQYF; DNA: TGTGCCAGCAGCCAAGAGGGCGGTCTAGCCAAAAACATTCAGTACTTC